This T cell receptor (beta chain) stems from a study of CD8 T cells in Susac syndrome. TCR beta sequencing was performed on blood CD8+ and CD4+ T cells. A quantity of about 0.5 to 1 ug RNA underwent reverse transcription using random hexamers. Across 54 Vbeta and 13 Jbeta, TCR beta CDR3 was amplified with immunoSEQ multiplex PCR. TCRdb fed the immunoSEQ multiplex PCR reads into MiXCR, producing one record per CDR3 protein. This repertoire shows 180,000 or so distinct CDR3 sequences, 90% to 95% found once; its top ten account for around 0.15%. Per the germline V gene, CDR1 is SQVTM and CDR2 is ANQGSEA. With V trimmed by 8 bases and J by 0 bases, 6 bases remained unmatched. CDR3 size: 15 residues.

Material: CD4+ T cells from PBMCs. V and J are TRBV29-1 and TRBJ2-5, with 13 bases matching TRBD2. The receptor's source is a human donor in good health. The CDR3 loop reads CSSGGLAGYQETQYF. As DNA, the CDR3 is TGCAGCTCGGGGGGACTAGCGGGGTACCAAGAGACCCAGTACTTC.